These 8 T cell receptor beta chains share one sample of origin, sequenced in a study of T cells after somatic rescue of genetic block. Profiled with immunoSEQ multiplex PCR; TCRdb holds only in-frame clones, not every one. Of about 13,000 clones listed, roughly 73% are singletons. Sequenced sample: peripheral blood mononuclear cells (PBMCs). Every receptor here comes from a boy younger than 18.

The chain combines TRBV6-5 with TRBJ2-2; D not certain. Germline values: CDR1 MNHEY, CDR2 SVGAGI. This CDR3 spans 13 amino acids. V lost 5 bases to trimming and J lost 6 bases, with 10 bases between them. The CDR3: CASSPGWSGELFF. The CDR3, as DNA: TGTGCCAGCAGTCCCGGCTGGTCCGGGGAGCTGTTTTTT.

V and J are TRBV27 and TRBJ1-5; D gene ambiguous. The germline V and J ends were trimmed by 7 bases and 9 bases, with 13 bases remaining between them. Germline V gene data show CDR1 as MNHEY and CDR2 as SMNVEV (reference sequence). This CDR3 is 12 amino acids long. The DNA for the CDR3 is TGTGCCAGCATGAATGGCCTGGGGCCCCAGCATTTT. This gives the protein CASMNGLGPQHF.

The table lists this clone with a count of one. This chain links TRBV5-1 with TRBJ2-1, with TRBD2 identical over 14 bases. Germline CDR1 SGHRS, CDR2 YFSETQ. V lost 2 bases to trimming and J lost 0 bases; unmatched junction nucleotides: 10. The CDR3 spans 20 residues. This CDR3 reads CASSFPGLAGAGNSYNEQFF. The CDR3 region has the DNA TGCGCCAGCAGCTTCCCGGGACTAGCGGGAGCGGGAAACTCCTACAATGAGCAGTTCTTC.

By its share, this clone is medium-sized. The chain uses TRBV7-8 and TRBJ2-3; 12 bases line up with TRBD2. The length of the CDR3 is 16 residues. CDR1 and CDR2 from the germline V gene are SGHVS and FQNEAQ. V lost 3 bases to trimming and J lost 5 bases; unmatched junction nucleotides: 6. DNA for the CDR3: TGTGCCAGCAGCTTCCTAGCGGGGGGGCAGGGAGATACGCAGTATTTT. Protein sequence: CASSFLAGGQGDTQYF.

This clone was seen a handful of times. The genes are TRBV4-2 and TRBJ2-1; possible D gene TRBD1, 5 bases. The CDR3 is made up of 13 amino acids. CDR1 and CDR2 from the germline V gene are LGHNA and YNFKEQ. Trimming stripped 4 bases from V and 6 bases from J, with 10 bases between. CDR3 in DNA: TGTGCCAGCAGCCTGGACATTTCCAATGAGCAGTTCTTC. Protein sequence: CASSLDISNEQFF.

The rearrangement uses TRBV30 and TRBJ1-5; no firm D call. Per the germline V gene, CDR1 is GTSNPN and CDR2 is SVGIG (reference sequence). The CDR3 consists of 15 residues. V was pared by 0 bases and J by 0 bases, with 9 bases between. The CDR3 protein is CAWSVRGSSNQPQHF. DNA for the CDR3: TGTGCCTGGAGTGTACGAGGTTCTAGCAATCAGCCCCAGCATTTT.

The rearrangement joins TRBV28 to TRBJ2-3; maybe TRBD1 (5 bases). This CDR3 is 13 amino acids long. Trimming cost V 6 bases and J 0 bases, with 7 bases left between them. CDR1 and CDR2 from the germline V gene are MDHEN and SYDVKM. DNA for the CDR3: TGTGCCAGCAGCTCAGGGAGCACAGATACGCAGTATTTT. This codes for CASSSGSTDTQYF.

V gene TRBV11-2 combines with J gene TRBJ1-4; TRBD1 is a possible D gene (6 bases). V was trimmed by 6 bases and J by 5 bases, leaving 16 bases between them. The CDR3 totals 15 residues. Germline V lookup: CDR1 SGHAT, CDR2 FQNNGV. The CDR3 spells CASRHDDRRNEKLFF. DNA for the CDR3: TGTGCCAGCAGACACGACGACAGGAGAAATGAAAAACTGTTTTTT.